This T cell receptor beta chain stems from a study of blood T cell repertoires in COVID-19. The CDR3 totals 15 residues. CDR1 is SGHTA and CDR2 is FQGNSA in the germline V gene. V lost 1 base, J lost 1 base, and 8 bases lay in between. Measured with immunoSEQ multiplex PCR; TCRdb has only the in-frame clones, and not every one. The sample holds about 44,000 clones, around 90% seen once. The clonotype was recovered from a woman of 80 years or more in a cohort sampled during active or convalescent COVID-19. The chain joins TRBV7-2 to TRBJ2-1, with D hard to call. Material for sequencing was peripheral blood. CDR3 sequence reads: CASSLGLQSYNEQFF. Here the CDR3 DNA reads TGTGCCAGCAGCTTAGGTCTGCAGTCCTACAATGAGCAGTTCTTC.